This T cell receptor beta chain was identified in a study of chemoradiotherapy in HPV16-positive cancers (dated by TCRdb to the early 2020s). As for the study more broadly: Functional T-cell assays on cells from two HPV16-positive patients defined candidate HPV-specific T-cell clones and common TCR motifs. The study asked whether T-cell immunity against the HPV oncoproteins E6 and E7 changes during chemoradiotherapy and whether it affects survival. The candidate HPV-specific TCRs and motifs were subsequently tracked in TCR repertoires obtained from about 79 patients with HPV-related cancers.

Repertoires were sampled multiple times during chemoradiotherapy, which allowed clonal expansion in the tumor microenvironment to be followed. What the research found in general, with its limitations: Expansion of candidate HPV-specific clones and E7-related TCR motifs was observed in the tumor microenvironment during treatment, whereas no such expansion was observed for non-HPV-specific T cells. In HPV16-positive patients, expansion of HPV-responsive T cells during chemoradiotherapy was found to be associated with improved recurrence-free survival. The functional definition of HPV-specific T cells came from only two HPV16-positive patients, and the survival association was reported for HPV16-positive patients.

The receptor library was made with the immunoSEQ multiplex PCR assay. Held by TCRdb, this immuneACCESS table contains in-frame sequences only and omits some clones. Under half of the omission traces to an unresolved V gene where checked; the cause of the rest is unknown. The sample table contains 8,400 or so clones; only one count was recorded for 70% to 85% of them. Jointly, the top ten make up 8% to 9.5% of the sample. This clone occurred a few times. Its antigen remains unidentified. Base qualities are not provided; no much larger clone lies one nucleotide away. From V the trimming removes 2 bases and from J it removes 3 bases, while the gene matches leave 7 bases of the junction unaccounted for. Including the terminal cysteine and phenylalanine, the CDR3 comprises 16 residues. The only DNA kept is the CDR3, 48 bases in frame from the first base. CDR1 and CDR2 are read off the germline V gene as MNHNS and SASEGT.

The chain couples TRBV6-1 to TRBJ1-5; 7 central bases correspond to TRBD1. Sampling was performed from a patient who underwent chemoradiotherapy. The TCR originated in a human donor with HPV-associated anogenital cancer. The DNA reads TGTGCCAGCAGTGAATTTACAGGGGCCCCCAATCAGCCCCAGCATTTT. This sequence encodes CASSEFTGAPNQPQHF.